The clone carrying this TCR beta chain was detected ten times or more. Its antigen is as yet unknown. The data derive from a study of Graves' ophthalmopathy and Graves' hyperthyroidism. Overall study: Samples of peripheral blood were obtained at initial diagnosis, prior to treatment of any kind.

From RNA, the CDR3 regions of TCR beta chains were amplified and sequenced. In the first round, RT-PCR was carried out with HTBI primers, and a multiplex PCR formed the second round. TCRdb re-derived calls from the multiplex PCR reads in MiXCR, one entry per CDR3 protein. The sample yields around 170,000 distinct CDR3 sequences, around two fifths seen once. Moderate-to-severe activity, CAS ≥3, NOSPECS ≥4 and duration under 3 months were recorded for donors with ophthalmopathy. The authors diagnosed from clinical symptoms, serum thyroxine, TRAb, thyroid ultrasound and orbital computed tomography. General study points: Most expanded clonotypes from thyroid (those above 0.001 frequency) were also found in blood.

V was trimmed by 2 bases and J by 13 bases, leaving 20 bases between them. The CDR3 runs to 14 residues. Germline V gives CDR1 LNHNV, CDR2 YYDKDF (reference sequence). The sample was peripheral blood. The chain couples TRBV15 to TRBJ1-1, with a tentative D call TRBD1 (6 bases). This receptor was obtained from a woman between 40 and 50 years old with Graves' ophthalmopathy. CDR3 in amino acids: CATSRRQDGSRVFF. CDR3 bases: TGTGCCACCAGCAGAAGACAGGATGGGTCGAGGGTTTTCTTT.